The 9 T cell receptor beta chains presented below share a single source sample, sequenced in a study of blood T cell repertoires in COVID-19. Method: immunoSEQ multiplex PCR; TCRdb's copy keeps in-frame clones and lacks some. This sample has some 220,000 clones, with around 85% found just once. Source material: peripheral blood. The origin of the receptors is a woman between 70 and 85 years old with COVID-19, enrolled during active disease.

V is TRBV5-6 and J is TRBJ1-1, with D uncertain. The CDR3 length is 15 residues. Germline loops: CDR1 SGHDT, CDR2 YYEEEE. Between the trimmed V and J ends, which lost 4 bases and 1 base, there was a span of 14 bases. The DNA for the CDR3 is TGTGCCAGCAGCCCTCAACCAACTGAGAACACTGAAGCTTTCTTT. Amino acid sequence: CASSPQPTENTEAFF. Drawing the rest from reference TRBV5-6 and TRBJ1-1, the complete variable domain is DAGVTQSPTHLIKTRGQQVTLRCSPKSGHDTVSWYQQALGQGPQFIFQYYEEEERQRGNFPDRFSGHQFPNYSSELNVNALLLGDSALYLCASSPQPTENTEAFFGQGTRLTVV.

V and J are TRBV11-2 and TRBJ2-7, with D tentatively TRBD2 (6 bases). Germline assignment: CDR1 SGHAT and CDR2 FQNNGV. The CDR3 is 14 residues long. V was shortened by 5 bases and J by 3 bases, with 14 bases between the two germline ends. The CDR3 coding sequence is TGTGCCAGCAGCCGGGACGGGGGAGGCTACGAGCAGTACTTC. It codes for CASSRDGGGYEQYF.

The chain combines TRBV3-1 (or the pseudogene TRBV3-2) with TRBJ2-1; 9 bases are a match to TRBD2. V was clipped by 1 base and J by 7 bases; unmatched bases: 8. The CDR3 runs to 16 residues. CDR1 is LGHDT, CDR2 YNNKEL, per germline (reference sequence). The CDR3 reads CASSQGFPGLANEQFF. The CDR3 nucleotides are TGTGCCAGCAGCCAAGGTTTTCCGGGACTAGCAAATGAGCAGTTCTTC.

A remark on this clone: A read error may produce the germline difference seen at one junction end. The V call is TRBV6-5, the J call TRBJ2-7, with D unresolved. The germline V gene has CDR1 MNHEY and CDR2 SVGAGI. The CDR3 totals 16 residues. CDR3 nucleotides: TGTGCCAGCTGTTACGGGCAGCCGACACTTCTCTACGAGCAGTACTTC. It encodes CASCYGQPTLLYEQYF.

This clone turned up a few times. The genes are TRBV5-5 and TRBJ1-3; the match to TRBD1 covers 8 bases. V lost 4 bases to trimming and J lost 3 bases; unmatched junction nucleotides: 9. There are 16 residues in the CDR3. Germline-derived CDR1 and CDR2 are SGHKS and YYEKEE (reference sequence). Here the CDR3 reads CASSQTGGSYGNTIYF. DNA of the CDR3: TGTGCCAGCAGCCAAACAGGGGGTTCTTATGGAAACACCATATATTTT.

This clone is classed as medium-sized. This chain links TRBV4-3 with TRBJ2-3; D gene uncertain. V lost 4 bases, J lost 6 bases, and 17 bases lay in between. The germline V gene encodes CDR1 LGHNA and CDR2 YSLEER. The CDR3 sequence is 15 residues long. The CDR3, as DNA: TGCGCCAGCAGCCCCACGGGTCGTAACTTGGATACGCAGTATTTT. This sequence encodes CASSPTGRNLDTQYF.

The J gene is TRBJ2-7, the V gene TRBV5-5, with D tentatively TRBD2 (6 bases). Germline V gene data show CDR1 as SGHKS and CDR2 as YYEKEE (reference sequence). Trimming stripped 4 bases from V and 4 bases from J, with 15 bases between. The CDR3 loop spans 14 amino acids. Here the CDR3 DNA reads TGTGCCAGCAGCCATGGCGGAGGGGCTTACGAGCAGTACTTC. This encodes CASSHGGGAYEQYF.

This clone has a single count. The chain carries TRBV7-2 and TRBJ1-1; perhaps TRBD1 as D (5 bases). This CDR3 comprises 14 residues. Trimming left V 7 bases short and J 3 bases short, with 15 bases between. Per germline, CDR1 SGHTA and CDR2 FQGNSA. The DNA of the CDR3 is TGTGCCAGCACCCCCCCGGGGGGGTACACTGAAGCTTTCTTT. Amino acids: CASTPPGGYTEAFF.

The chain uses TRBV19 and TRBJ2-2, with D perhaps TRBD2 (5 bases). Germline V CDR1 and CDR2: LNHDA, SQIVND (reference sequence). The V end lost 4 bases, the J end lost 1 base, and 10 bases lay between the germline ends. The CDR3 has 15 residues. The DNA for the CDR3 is TGTGCCAGTAGTAGAGGTGGGAGGAACACCGGGGAGCTGTTTTTT. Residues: CASSRGGRNTGELFF. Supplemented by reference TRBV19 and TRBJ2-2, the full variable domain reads DGGITQSPKYLFRKEGQNVTLSCEQNLNHDAMYWYRQDPGQGLRLIYYSQIVNDFQKGDIAEGYSVSREKKESFPLTVTSAQKNPTAFYLCASSRGGRNTGELFFGEGSRLTVL.